This TCR beta chain comes out of a study of OX40 agonist ivuxolimab in advanced cancers. The CDR3 covers 13 residues. Germline V lookup: CDR1 LNHDA, CDR2 SQIVND (reference sequence). V dropped 7 bases and J dropped 2 bases, with 9 bases sitting between them. Assay used: immunoSEQ multiplex PCR; TCRdb lists only in-frame clones, some missing. In the table there are roughly 92,000 clones, about four fifths of which are singletons. The source material was CD4+ or CD8+ T cells sorted from blood, sampled in a trial of the OX40 agonist ivuxolimab. The TCR sequence derives from an adult with an advanced solid tumor such as melanoma, head and neck, liver or kidney cancer. The chain couples TRBV19 to TRBJ1-3, with a possible D match to TRBD1 (6 bases). For the CDR3, the DNA is TGTGCCAGTACCAGGGGCCCTGGAAACACCATATATTTT. Translation: CASTRGPGNTIYF.